This is a list of T cell receptor beta chains from one sample in a study of blood T cells in healthy people across ages. One entry per CDR3 protein results from TCRdb running MiXCR on the 5' RACE reads. The sample has approximately 730,000 distinct CDR3 sequences, 50% to 65% seen once. Source material: blood. The receptor source for this set is a man older than 75 in good health. Both conserved end residues are part of each CDR3. D genes are given only for firm matches. Rows may omit the clone size; those that give it use once, few, many or a size class.

j_call clone_size d_call v_call cdr3_nt cdr3_aa
TRBJ2-5 - - TRBV12-3/TRBV12-4 TGTGCCAGCAGCCTGGTCGCCGGGGAAAGGACCCAGTACTTC CASSLVAGERTQYF
TRBJ2-5 few - TRBV7-6 TGTGCCAGCAGAGATGAAGAGACCCAGTACTTC CASRDEETQYF
TRBJ2-7 - - TRBV27 TGTGCCAGCAGGAGTCCAGGGTTTGACGAGCAGTACTTC CASRSPGFDEQYF
TRBJ2-6 few - TRBV27 TGTGCCAGCGCGGGTCCTGGGGCCAACGTCCTGACTTTC CASAGPGANVLTF
TRBJ1-2 - - TRBV27 TGTGCCAGCAGTTTATACCGTCCAGACAATGGGGGGGGCTACACCTTC CASSLYRPDNGGGYTF
TRBJ2-7 once - TRBV6-1 TGTGCCCCAGGAGAGAGACAGAACGTAGACGAGCAGTACTTC CAPGERQNVDEQYF
TRBJ2-3 few TRBD1 TRBV4-1 TGCGCCAGCAGCCAAGATCAGGGGGACCGATACACAGATACGCAGTATTTT CASSQDQGDRYTDTQYF
TRBJ2-1 - - TRBV27 TGTGCCAGCAATCCTAGGAGGGGGTTTTCCTACAATGAGCAGTTCTTC CASNPRRGFSYNEQFF
TRBJ2-5 - - TRBV12-3/TRBV12-4 TGTGCCAGCAGTCCTGTAGAGGTGGAGACCCAGTACTTC CASSPVEVETQYF
TRBJ2-4 - - TRBV7-9 TGTGCCAGCAGCTCCGAACTACCATGGGAAAACATTCAGTACTTC CASSSELPWENIQYF
TRBJ2-2 once TRBD1 TRBV4-1 TGCGCCAGCAGCCAAGCCGGGACAGGGGTCGGCGGGGAGCTGTTTTTT CASSQAGTGVGGELFF
TRBJ2-5 - - TRBV20-1 TGCAGTGCTAACGGGGCTACCGGGTCCAATGAGCAGTACTTC CSANGATGSNEQYF
TRBJ1-2 - - TRBV29-1 TGCAGCGTGTACCCGGGACGGGGGAAACACGGCTACACCTTC CSVYPGRGKHGYTF
TRBJ2-7 - - TRBV13 TGTGCCAGCAGCCCCCCGGGACCGTACTACGAGCAGTACTTC CASSPPGPYYEQYF
TRBJ2-5 few - TRBV15 TGTGCCACCAGCAGCAAACTCGGCCAAGAGACCCAGTACTTC CATSSKLGQETQYF
TRBJ1-2 - - TRBV28 TGTGCCAGCAGGCCGACAGGCCTCGTCTATGGCTACACCTTC CASRPTGLVYGYTF
TRBJ2-2 - TRBD2 TRBV20-1 TGCAGTGCGTTTACTAGCGGGCGGACCACCGGGGAGCTGTTTTTT CSAFTSGRTTGELFF
TRBJ2-7 - TRBD2 TRBV7-3 TGTGCCAGCCCCCTAGCGGGAGGTTACTACGAGCAGTACTTC CASPLAGGYYEQYF
TRBJ2-3 - - TRBV5-6 TGTGCCAGCAGCTATCAGCCAGGGGATACGCAGTATTTT CASSYQPGDTQYF
TRBJ2-5 - TRBD1 TRBV7-8 TGTGCCAGCAACAACAGGGGGATGATGGAGACCCAGTACTTC CASNNRGMMETQYF
TRBJ2-1 - TRBD2 TRBV28 TGTGCCAGTAGACTAGCGGGAGGTGCCTACAATGAGCAGTTCTTC CASRLAGGAYNEQFF
TRBJ2-7 few - TRBV7-2 TGTGCCAGCAGCGTTCACGAGCAGTACTTC CASSVHEQYF
TRBJ1-6 - - TRBV30 TGTGCCTGGATCCCACCAAACTCCTATAATTCACCCCTCCACTTT CAWIPPNSYNSPLHF
TRBJ2-7 - TRBD2 TRBV7-3 TGTGCCAGCAGTCCGCTAGGGACTAGCATCCACGAGCAGTACTTC CASSPLGTSIHEQYF
TRBJ2-7 - - TRBV12-3/TRBV12-4 TGTGCCAGCAGCCTTGAGACCGGATCTGGGACCTACGAGCAGTACTTC CASSLETGSGTYEQYF
TRBJ2-3 - TRBD1 TRBV7-9 TGTGCCAGCAGCTGGGGACAGGGGTTTCCCACAGATACGCAGTATTTT CASSWGQGFPTDTQYF
TRBJ2-5 - TRBD1 TRBV12-3/TRBV12-4 TGTGCCAGCAGCAAGGGACAGCCTGGCCAAGAGACCCAGTACTTC CASSKGQPGQETQYF
TRBJ2-7 - TRBD1 TRBV20-1 TGCAGTGCCGGACAGGGAGGTACCTACGAGCGGTACTTC CSAGQGGTYERYF
TRBJ2-7 few - TRBV25-1 TGTGCCAGCAGTGAATATAGGGGCTCCTACGAGCAGTACTTC CASSEYRGSYEQYF
TRBJ2-5 few - TRBV7-9 TGTGCCAGCAGCTCCCCGTGGGGACTTTCGGGGACCCAGTACTTC CASSSPWGLSGTQYF
TRBJ2-2 - TRBD2 TRBV6-5 TGTGCCAGCATTAAGTTGGCGGGGGTCGGGGAGCTGTTTTTT CASIKLAGVGELFF
TRBJ2-3 few TRBD1 TRBV5-5 TGTGCCAGCAGCTGGGGTGACAGGGGACTGGATACGCAGTATTTT CASSWGDRGLDTQYF
TRBJ1-4 few - TRBV7-9 TGTGCCAGCAGCTTAGTTGTGGCCTCAACTAATGAAAAACTGTTTTTT CASSLVVASTNEKLFF
TRBJ2-1 few - TRBV5-1 TGCGCCAGCAGCCAACAGGGATTCGATGAGCAGTTCTTC CASSQQGFDEQFF
TRBJ1-2 few - TRBV11-2 TGTGCCAGCAGCTTATGGGCGGGCTATGGCTACACCTTC CASSLWAGYGYTF
TRBJ1-1 - - TRBV28 TGTGCCAGCAGCGACAGTCCTTCGAACACTGAAGCTTTCTTT CASSDSPSNTEAFF
TRBJ2-1 few TRBD2 TRBV12-3/TRBV12-4 TGTGCCAGCAGACTAGCGGGAGGGCCGAATGAGCAGTTCTTC CASRLAGGPNEQFF
TRBJ2-1 - - TRBV6-2/TRBV6-3 TGTGCCAGCAGTGGGACCCGGGACCAACGGGGCAATGAGCAGTTCTTC CASSGTRDQRGNEQFF
TRBJ1-2 few - TRBV7-2 TGTGCCAGCAGCTTAGAGGCCCTCGGGGGTGGCTACACCTTC CASSLEALGGGYTF
TRBJ2-5 few TRBD2 TRBV20-1 TGCAGTGCTAGAGTACCGGGACTAGTACAAGAGACCCAGTACTTC CSARVPGLVQETQYF
TRBJ2-1 few - TRBV10-3 TGTGCCATCAGTGAGCTGGGGAGCTCCTACAATGAGCAGTTCTTC CAISELGSSYNEQFF
TRBJ2-7 - - TRBV6-5 TGTGCCAGCAGTTACTCGGCAGGGGAGGGCTACGAGCAGTACTTC CASSYSAGEGYEQYF
TRBJ1-1 - TRBD1 TRBV5-1 TGCGCCAGCAGCTTGACAGGGGCGGGGGGAAACACTGAAGCTTTCTTT CASSLTGAGGNTEAFF
TRBJ2-5 - TRBD1 TRBV20-1 TGCAGTGCTTGGGACAGAGGCCAAGAGACCCAGTACTTC CSAWDRGQETQYF
TRBJ2-1 few - TRBV5-1 TGCGCCAGCAGCTTGGCCTGGCAGGAGAATGAGCAGTTCTTC CASSLAWQENEQFF
TRBJ1-1 - - TRBV20-1 TGCAGTGCTGCCCGCACGGATCTCTCGAACACTGAAGCTTTCTTT CSAARTDLSNTEAFF
TRBJ1-2 many - TRBV12-3/TRBV12-4 TGTGCCAGTCGCGGGGGATCCTATGGCTACACCTTC CASRGGSYGYTF
TRBJ1-1 - - TRBV10-3 TGTGCCATCAGTGAGTCTTCCCTCCTGAACACCGAAGCTTTCTTT CAISESSLLNTEAFF